This T cell receptor beta chain was obtained from a study of T cells expressing NK-cell markers. Synthesis of TCR beta cDNA relied on 5'RACE template switching carrying UMIs. For each CDR3 protein, TCRdb gives one entry from its re-call of the 5' RACE reads, without DNA. This sample's table reports 300,000 to 450,000 distinct CDR3 sequences. Sequencing was performed on blood T cells: a sorted CD56 or NKG2C T cell subset, CD4+ or CD8+ T cells, or bulk PBMC T cells (not recorded which). This clonotype was sampled from a man aged 18 to 69 in good health.

CDR3 amino acids: CASSLGTGGPEAFF. This sequence joins TRBV11-3 and TRBJ1-1; TCRdb picks TRBD1, but there is no DNA to check that call. Looked up from germline, CDR1 is SGHNT and CDR2 is YENEEA. The CDR3 runs to 14 residues.